These 15 T cell receptor beta chains originate from one sample sequenced in a study of T cells in Graves' hyperthyroidism and ophthalmopathy. RNA transcripts yielded amplified TCR beta CDR3 regions. HTBI primers were used for first-round RT-PCR of the TCR CDR3. TCRdb analysed the multiplex PCR reads with MiXCR anew, one entry per CDR3 protein. Here the sample spans about 770,000 distinct CDR3 sequences, roughly 20% being singletons. Input material: blood. The receptors originated from a woman in her forties or fifties with Graves' hyperthyroidism that later progressed to Graves' ophthalmopathy.

This clonotype was seen more than once but under ten times. The CDR3 region has the DNA TGTGCCAGCAGCCGCCCTGGATCGTCGAACACCGGGGAGCTGTTTTTT. As protein: CASSRPGSSNTGELFF. The chain joins TRBV5-6 to TRBJ2-2; D ambiguous. The CDR3 has 16 amino acids. Germline CDR1 reads SGHDT; CDR2 reads YYEEEE. V gave up 4 bases and J gave up 0 bases, with 13 bases separating them.

This clonotype was detected many times. The chain combines TRBV13 with TRBJ1-1, with a possible D match to TRBD1 (5 bases). Germline V gene sequence: CDR1 PRHDT, CDR2 FYEKMQ (reference sequence). Trimming removed 5 bases from V and 0 bases from J, with 16 bases in between. This CDR3 is built from 16 residues. Here the CDR3 reads CASSQDRGGVNTEAFF. Written as DNA, the CDR3 is TGTGCCAGCAGCCAGGACCGGGGGGGGGTGAACACTGAAGCTTTCTTT.

J is TRBJ1-1 and V is TRBV20-1; D is undetermined. The CDR3 consists of 13 residues. Looked up from germline, CDR1 is DFQATT and CDR2 is SNEGSKA (reference sequence). V dropped 5 bases and J dropped 3 bases, with 13 bases sitting between them. Here the CDR3 DNA reads TGCAGTGCTCCTATATCGGGCGACACTGAAGCTTTCTTT. It yields the protein CSAPISGDTEAFF.

In its sample, this clonotype was seen a few times. V and J are TRBV5-1 and TRBJ1-1, with a weak D call TRBD1 (5 bases). With 0 bases removed from V and 0 bases from J, the gap between germline ends came to 12 bases. The germline CDR1 and CDR2 sequences are SGHRS and YFSETQ. This CDR3 is built from 16 residues. CDR3: CASSLVAGSMNTEAFF. Written as DNA, the CDR3 is TGCGCCAGCAGCTTGGTGGCAGGGTCCATGAACACTGAAGCTTTCTTT.

Many counts were recorded for this clonotype. The chain combines TRBV6-5 with TRBJ2-7; 11 bases are a match to TRBD1. The V gene end was trimmed by 2 bases and the J gene end by 3 bases; junction bases not matched to a gene: 3. Germline-derived CDR1 and CDR2 are MNHEY and SVGAGI. The CDR3 has 15 amino acids. CDR3 in DNA: TGTGCCAGCAGTTACGGGGGACAGGGGGACTACGAGCAGTACTTC. This gives the protein CASSYGGQGDYEQYF.

This clonotype was counted a few times. V and J are TRBV6-1 and TRBJ1-6; D unclear. The CDR3 is made up of 16 amino acids. CDR1 and CDR2 from the germline V gene are MNHNS and SASEGT. V was clipped by 1 base and J by 1 base, with 8 bases between them. The CDR3 DNA reads as TGTGCCAGCAGTGAAGTTTCGCAATCCTATAATTCACCCCTCCACTTT. It specifies CASSEVSQSYNSPLHF.

Remarks on this clonotype: One junction end disagrees with the germline gene, perhaps due to a read error. J is TRBJ1-4 and V is TRBV7-2, with D perhaps matching TRBD1 (6 bases). Per germline, CDR1 SGHTA and CDR2 FQGNSA. CDR3 length: 15 amino acids. The CDR3 DNA reads as TGTGCCAGCAGCTTTCCAGGGGCGGCTAATGAAGAACTGTTTTTT. Translation: CASSFPGAANEELFF.

This clonotype was seen many times. This sequence joins TRBV20-1 and TRBJ1-1, with 12 bases aligning to TRBD1. V shed 7 bases, J shed 5 bases, and the junction held 8 bases outside the gene matches. Germline V gene data show CDR1 as DFQATT and CDR2 as SNEGSKA (reference sequence). This CDR3 spans 14 amino acids. This CDR3 is CSVGQGASGTEAFF. The DNA of the CDR3 is TGCAGTGTGGGACAGGGGGCCTCGGGGACTGAAGCTTTCTTT.

A few counts support this clonotype. The chain is built from TRBV16 and TRBJ2-7; TRBD1 aligns across 7 bases. The ends lost 4 bases at V and 4 bases at J; junction bases unmatched: 7. CDR1 is KGHSY and CDR2 is FQNENV in the germline V gene. CDR3 length equals 14 residues. The DNA of the CDR3 is TGTGCCAGCAGCCGCGCCCAGGGGGTGTACGAGCAGTACTTC. Translating it yields CASSRAQGVYEQYF.

This clonotype was recorded at least ten times. The chain uses TRBV27 and TRBJ1-2, with D possibly matching TRBD1 (5 bases). CDR3 length: 14 amino acids. The V end was cut by 2 bases, the J end by 4 bases, with 11 bases between. Germline V lookup: CDR1 MNHEY, CDR2 SMNVEV (reference sequence). The DNA of the CDR3 is TGTGCCAGCAGTTTAACGGGGGGGATCTATGGCTACACCTTC. This gives the protein CASSLTGGIYGYTF.

There are many counts of this clonotype. This sequence joins TRBV10-1 and TRBJ1-1; TRBD1 matches at 12 bases. This CDR3 spans 15 amino acids. V dropped 4 bases and J dropped 4; count of bases not matched to a gene: 4. CDR1 and CDR2 from the germline V gene are WNHNN and SYGVQD (reference sequence). The CDR3 spells CASSGGQGAFTEAFF. The DNA of the CDR3 is TGCGCCAGCAGTGGGGGACAGGGGGCCTTCACTGAAGCTTTCTTT.

This clonotype was counted at least ten times. The gene calls are TRBV30 and TRBJ1-1; a weak D match, TRBD1 (5 bases). This CDR3 spans 13 amino acids. Germline V gene lookup returns CDR1 GTSNPN and CDR2 SVGIG (reference sequence). Between the trimmed V and J ends, which lost 4 bases and 3 bases, there was a span of 12 bases. The CDR3 region has the DNA TGTGCCTGGAATGGGGGGAGATACACTGAAGCTTTCTTT. Its translation: CAWNGGRYTEAFF.

This clonotype was counted many times. Here the CDR3 reads CASSHGTGWAFF. CDR3 DNA: TGTGCCAGCAGCCACGGGACAGGGTGGGCTTTCTTT. The rearrangement links TRBV3-1 to TRBJ1-1; TRBD1 agrees at 9 bases. Germline trimming cut 3 bases from V and 11 bases from J; bases unmatched to any gene: 4. Germline V gives CDR1 LGHDT, CDR2 YNNKEL (reference sequence). CDR3 length: 12 amino acids. Looking up the rest from reference TRBV3-1 and TRBJ1-1 gives the full variable domain: DTAVSQTPKYLVTQMGNDKSIKCEQNLGHDTMYWYKQDSKKFLKIMFSYNNKELIINETVPNRFSPKSPDKAHLNLHINSLELGDSAVYFCASSHGTGWAFFGQGTRLTVV.

There are a few counts of this clonotype. The chain uses TRBV10-3 and TRBJ1-1; the D gene is possibly TRBD1 (5 bases). The CDR3 runs to 14 residues. V was shortened by 5 bases and J by 7 bases, with 17 bases between the two germline ends. Germline lookup yields CDR1 ENHRY and CDR2 SYGVKD. CDR3 bases: TGTGCCATCAGTTATTCTTCTGGGGGGATTGAAGCTTTCTTT. Protein product: CAISYSSGGIEAFF.

This clonotype came up a few times. The chain recombines TRBV24-1 with TRBJ2-3; TRBD2 matches 10 bases. In germline, CDR1 is KGHDR, CDR2 SFDVKD. The length of the CDR3 is 15 residues. J was trimmed by 2 bases and V by 7 bases; bases with no gene match: 5. The CDR3 DNA is TGTGCCACCAGCGCTAGCGGGGGACTCACAGATACGCAGTATTTT. It translates to CATSASGGLTDTQYF.